Following are 18 T cell receptor beta chains from one sample sequenced in a study of cytomegalovirus exposure and HLA in healthy donors. This PCR relied on a set of 60 Vbeta primers and 13 Jbeta primers. Repertoires were generated with immunoSEQ multiplex PCR, while TCRdb's copy carries only in-frame clones and drops some. The sample has around 100,000 clones, just under 80% seen once. The sequenced sample consisted of PBMCs. Receptors originate from a male donor in good health and CMV-seropositive.

V is TRBV4-1 and J is TRBJ2-7; D might be TRBD2 (5 bases). This CDR3 contains 14 residues. The V end was cut by 1 base, the J end by 3 bases, with 10 bases between. CDR1 is MGHRA, CDR2 YSYEKL, per germline. The CDR3: CASSQGPADYEQYF. The CDR3 DNA reads as TGCGCCAGCAGCCAAGGCCCAGCGGACTACGAGCAGTACTTC.

The gene calls are TRBV2 and TRBJ2-7; 12 positions match TRBD2. The ends lost 6 bases at V and 2 bases at J; junction bases unmatched: 5. Germline lookup yields CDR1 SNHLY and CDR2 FYNNEI. The CDR3 consists of 15 residues. DNA for the CDR3: TGTGCCAGCAGGCTGGCTAGCGGGAGGGCCTACGAGCAGTACTTC. It yields the protein CASRLASGRAYEQYF.

V usage is TRBV29-1 and J usage is TRBJ2-6; D is undetermined. Germline V CDR1 and CDR2: SQVTM, ANQGSEA. The CDR3 is made up of 12 amino acids. Trimming removed 7 bases at V and 4 bases at J, with 8 bases between. The CDR3, as DNA: TGCAGCGCCGCGGCCGGGGCCAACGTCCTGACTTTC. It codes for CSAAAGANVLTF.

The chain is built from TRBV5-4 and TRBJ2-7; a weak D match, TRBD2 (5 bases). The V gene's germline CDR1 is SGHNT and CDR2 YYREEE (reference sequence). Trimming stripped 4 bases from V and 2 bases from J, with 10 bases between. The CDR3 is 13 amino acids. CDR3 in DNA: TGTGCCAGCAGCCCAGGACTTACCTACGAGCAGTACTTC. Residues: CASSPGLTYEQYF.

The J gene is TRBJ1-5, the V gene TRBV7-8; a possible D gene is TRBD1 (5 bases). The V end lost 0 bases, the J end lost 6 bases, and 15 bases lay between the germline ends. There are 16 residues in the CDR3. Germline V gene lookup returns CDR1 SGHVS and CDR2 FQNEAQ. The CDR3 bases are TGTGCCAGCAGCTTAGCGGTCGGGCAGGGAAGTCAGCCCCAGCATTTT. Residues: CASSLAVGQGSQPQHF.

Only one count was recorded for this clone. CDR3 sequence (DNA): TGTGCCAGCAGGGGGGCAGGGTACCCCTACGAGCAGTACTTC. The encoded protein is CASRGAGYPYEQYF. V usage is TRBV2 and J usage is TRBJ2-7; D possibly corresponds to TRBD1 (6 bases). With 6 bases removed from V and 2 bases from J, the gap between germline ends came to 14 bases. The CDR3 consists of 14 residues. Germline V gene data show CDR1 as SNHLY and CDR2 as FYNNEI.

The chain joins TRBV5-6 to TRBJ2-1; 13 nucleotides agree with TRBD2. CDR3 size: 16 residues. Trimming at V came to 0 bases and at J to 9 bases, leaving 6 bases not matched to a gene. Per germline, CDR1 SGHDT and CDR2 YYEEEE. This chain's CDR3 is CASSLGTSGSLTEQFF. The CDR3 DNA is TGTGCCAGCAGCTTGGGGACTAGCGGGAGTTTAACTGAGCAGTTCTTC.

The chain has TRBV10-3 and TRBJ2-1, with 9 bases matching TRBD2. The trim removed 5 bases at V and 7 bases at J, leaving 6 bases unmatched. The CDR3 has 14 residues. Germline V gives CDR1 ENHRY, CDR2 SYGVKD. The DNA of the CDR3 is TGTGCCATCAGTAGCGGGGGGCCAGTTAATGAGCAGTTCTTC. Residues: CAISSGGPVNEQFF.

This chain links TRBV6-1 with TRBJ2-1, with 10 bases matching TRBD2. This CDR3 spans 15 amino acids. Per germline, CDR1 MNHNS and CDR2 SASEGT. The junction had 1 base not matched to a gene; V was cut back by 3 bases and J by 2 bases. CDR3 DNA: TGTGCCAGCAGTGATCTAGCGGGGGCCTACAATGAGCAGTTCTTC. Its protein is CASSDLAGAYNEQFF.

The chain carries TRBV11-2 and TRBJ2-1, with D perhaps TRBD2 (6 bases). The V and J ends lost 3 bases and 8 bases respectively, with 17 bases between them. The CDR3 contains 15 residues. Per the germline V gene, CDR1 is SGHAT and CDR2 is FQNNGV. CDR3 sequence (DNA): TGTGCCAGCAGCTTCCGGGTCGGGAGTAACTATGAGCAGTTCTTC. Its translation is CASSFRVGSNYEQFF. Drawing the rest from reference TRBV11-2 and TRBJ2-1, the complete variable domain is EAGVAQSPRYKIIEKRQSVAFWCNPISGHATLYWYQQILGQGPKLLIQFQNNGVVDDSQLPKDRFSAERLKGVDSTLKIQPAKLEDSAVYLCASSFRVGSNYEQFFGPGTRLTVL.

The rearrangement uses TRBV14 and TRBJ2-1; 7 nucleotides line up with TRBD2. Looked up from germline, CDR1 is SGHDN and CDR2 is FVKESK. V was clipped by 6 bases and J by 5 bases; unmatched bases: 10. The CDR3 runs 15 residues. The CDR3 DNA reads as TGTGCCAGCAGGCAGAAGGCTAGCGGTAACAATGAGCAGTTCTTC. Translated: CASRQKASGNNEQFF.

This chain connects TRBV11-2 to TRBJ2-1; 11 nucleotides match TRBD2. The CDR3 has 16 amino acids. Germline loops: CDR1 SGHAT, CDR2 FQNNGV. V dropped 6 bases and J dropped 3; count of bases not matched to a gene: 7. CDR3 bases: TGTGCCAGCAGGCGGGGACTAGCGGATTACTACAATGAGCAGTTCTTC. It translates to CASRRGLADYYNEQFF.

The chain joins TRBV28 to TRBJ1-6; D is possibly TRBD1 (5 bases). The CDR3 is 15 amino acids. Trimming shortened V by 4 bases and J by 6 bases, and 13 bases separated the two germline ends. Germline V gene sequence: CDR1 MDHEN, CDR2 SYDVKM. The CDR3 region is CASSWAGQFNSPLHF. CDR3 sequence (DNA): TGTGCCAGCAGTTGGGCGGGGCAGTTTAATTCACCCCTCCACTTT.

The CDR3 sequence is CSVSRPNTEAFF. For the CDR3, the DNA is TGCAGCGTATCCAGGCCGAACACTGAAGCTTTCTTT. This chain uses TRBV29-1 with TRBJ1-1, with D hard to call. The CDR3 totals 12 residues. The germline V and J ends were trimmed by 6 bases and 1 base, with 9 bases remaining between them. The germline V gene encodes CDR1 SQVTM and CDR2 ANQGSEA.

This clone has only a few counts. DNA for the CDR3: TGTGCCAGCAGAGGGGTACAAGGCCTCTCCACTGAAGCTTTCTTT. Translating it yields CASRGVQGLSTEAFF. The gene calls are TRBV2 and TRBJ1-1, with D tentatively TRBD1 (5 bases). V shed 6 bases and J shed 4 bases, with 18 bases lying between them. This CDR3 region has 15 residues. Germline values: CDR1 SNHLY, CDR2 FYNNEI.

A few counts support this clone. The rearrangement uses TRBV29-1 and TRBJ2-1, with 8 bases matching TRBD2. This CDR3 is 13 amino acids long. Per germline, CDR1 SQVTM and CDR2 ANQGSEA. In DNA, the CDR3 is TGCGGCGGGTCGCGGGGGGCATCCAATGAGCAGTTCTTC. Protein product: CGGSRGASNEQFF.

The rearrangement uses TRBV5-1 and TRBJ2-2; 8 bases are a match to TRBD1. The CDR3 is 17 residues long. Germline V gene lookup returns CDR1 SGHRS and CDR2 YFSETQ. The V gene end was trimmed by 1 base and the J gene end by 0 bases; junction bases not matched to a gene: 5. The CDR3 coding sequence is TGCGCCAGCAGCTTGTTTGTACAGGGGGCGAACACCGGGGAGCTGTTTTTT. Amino acids: CASSLFVQGANTGELFF.

The rearrangement joins TRBV27 to TRBJ1-6; 9 nucleotides line up with TRBD1. The length of the CDR3 is 13 residues. The V gene end was trimmed by 7 bases and the J gene end by 14 bases; junction bases not matched to a gene: 9. Germline assignment: CDR1 MNHEY and CDR2 SMNVEV (reference sequence). The CDR3 protein is CASTDRGRLALHF. CDR3 DNA: TGTGCCAGCACCGACAGGGGGAGGTTGGCCCTCCACTTT.